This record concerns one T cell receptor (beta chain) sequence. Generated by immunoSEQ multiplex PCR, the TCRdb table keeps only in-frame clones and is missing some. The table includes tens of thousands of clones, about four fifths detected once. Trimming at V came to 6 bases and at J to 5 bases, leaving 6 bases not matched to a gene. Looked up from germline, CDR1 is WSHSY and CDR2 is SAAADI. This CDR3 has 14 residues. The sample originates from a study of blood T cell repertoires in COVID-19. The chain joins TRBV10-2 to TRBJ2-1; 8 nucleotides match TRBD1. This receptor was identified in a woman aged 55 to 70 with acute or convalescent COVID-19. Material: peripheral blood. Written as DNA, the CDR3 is TGCGCCAGCAGCCGGGACAGGAGACACAATGAGCAGTTCTTC. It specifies CASSRDRRHNEQFF.